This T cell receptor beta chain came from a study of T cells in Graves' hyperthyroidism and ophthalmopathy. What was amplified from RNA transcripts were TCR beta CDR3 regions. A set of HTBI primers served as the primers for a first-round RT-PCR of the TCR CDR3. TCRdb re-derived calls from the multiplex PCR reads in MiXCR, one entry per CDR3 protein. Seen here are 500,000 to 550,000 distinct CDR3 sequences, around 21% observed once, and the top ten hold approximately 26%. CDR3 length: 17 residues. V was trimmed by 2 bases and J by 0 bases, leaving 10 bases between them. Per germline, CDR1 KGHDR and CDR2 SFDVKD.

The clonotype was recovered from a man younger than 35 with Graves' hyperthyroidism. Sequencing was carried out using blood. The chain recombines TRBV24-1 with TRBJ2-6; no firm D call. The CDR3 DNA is TGTGCCACCAGTGATTCCGTTGTACCCTCTGGGGCCAACGTCCTGACTTTC. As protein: CATSDSVVPSGANVLTF.